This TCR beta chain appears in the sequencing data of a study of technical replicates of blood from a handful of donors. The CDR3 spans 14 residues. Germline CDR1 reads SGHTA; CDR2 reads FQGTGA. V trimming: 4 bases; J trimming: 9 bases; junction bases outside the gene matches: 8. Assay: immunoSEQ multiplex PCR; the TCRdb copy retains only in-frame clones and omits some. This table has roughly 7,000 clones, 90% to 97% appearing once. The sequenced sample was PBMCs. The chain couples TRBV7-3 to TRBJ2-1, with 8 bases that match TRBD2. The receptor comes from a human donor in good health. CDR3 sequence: CASSSGLEGSEQFF. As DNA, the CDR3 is TGTGCCAGCAGCTCGGGACTAGAAGGAAGTGAGCAGTTCTTC.